Each of the 21 T cell receptor beta chains below was sequenced from the same sample in a study of shared clonotypes between healthy human individuals. TCRdb's copy holds only in-frame clones and misses some; the assay was immunoSEQ multiplex PCR. The sample lists about 560,000 clones; roughly four fifths were seen once. Sequenced sample: PBMCs. The origin of the receptors is a woman aged 40 to 50 in good health. Some clones in this sample may be carry-over from other donors' samples.

There are a few counts of this clone. The rearrangement joins TRBV30 to TRBJ2-2; D is perhaps TRBD1 (6 bases). The germline CDR1 and CDR2 sequences are GTSNPN and SVGIG (reference sequence). The CDR3 loop spans 14 amino acids. V was cut by 4 bases and J by 3 bases, with 12 bases left in between. The CDR3 region is CAWTKGQYTGELFF. The CDR3 DNA reads as TGTGCCTGGACCAAGGGACAATACACCGGGGAGCTGTTTTTT.

The chain joins TRBV6-6 to TRBJ2-7; D remains ambiguous. The CDR3 is 15 amino acids. Between the trimmed V and J ends, which lost 2 bases and 4 bases, there was a span of 15 bases. The germline gives CDR1 MNHNY, CDR2 SVGAGI (reference sequence). The CDR3 sequence: CASSYERWRNYEQYF. The CDR3 DNA sequence: TGTGCCAGCAGTTACGAACGTTGGCGGAATTACGAGCAGTACTTC.

The chain is built from TRBV2 and TRBJ2-5; 10 bases match TRBD2. Germline V CDR1 and CDR2: SNHLY, FYNNEI. J lost 7 bases, V lost 6 bases, and 11 bases had no gene match. The CDR3 extends over 15 amino acids. The CDR3 loop reads CASRGPSGRVGTQYF. The CDR3 nucleotides read TGTGCCAGCAGGGGACCTAGCGGGAGAGTCGGGACCCAGTACTTC. Full variable domain (rest looked up from reference TRBV2 and TRBJ2-5): EPEVTQTPSHQVTQMGQEVILRCVPISNHLYFYWYRQILGQKVEFLVSFYNNEISEKSEIFDDQFSVERPDGSNFTLKIRSTKLEDSAMYFCASRGPSGRVGTQYFGPGTRLLVL.

The chain joins TRBV5-1 to TRBJ2-1; 9 bases line up with TRBD2. CDR3 length: 15 residues. CDR1 SGHRS and CDR2 YFSETQ come from the germline V gene. The V gene end was trimmed by 0 bases and the J gene end by 8 bases; junction bases not matched to a gene: 6. This CDR3 reads CASSLDLAGYDEQFF. The CDR3 bases are TGCGCCAGCAGCTTGGACCTAGCGGGATATGATGAGCAGTTCTTC.

This clone came up once. V gene TRBV28 combines with J gene TRBJ1-2; D is possibly TRBD1 (6 bases). CDR3 length equals 15 residues. Germline V CDR1 and CDR2: MDHEN, SYDVKM. V was clipped by 4 bases and J by 8 bases, with 20 bases between them. In DNA, the CDR3 is TGTGCCAGCAGTTGGGGGCAGGGCGAAACCGGGGGCTACACCTTC. As protein: CASSWGQGETGGYTF.

The chain couples TRBV7-8 to TRBJ2-7; TRBD2 might be the D (6 bases). Germline CDR1 is SGHVS and CDR2 is FQNEAQ. The CDR3 totals 13 residues. V lost 5 bases and J lost 3, with 11 bases in between. The chain's CDR3 is CASSTSLFYEQYF. DNA for the CDR3: TGTGCCAGCAGCACTAGCTTATTCTACGAGCAGTACTTC.

This clone was seen a single time. The chain recombines TRBV23-1 with TRBJ2-3; tentatively, D is TRBD1 (6 bases). TRBV23-1 is an open reading frame, and its role is uncertain. This CDR3 contains 19 residues. V lost 2 bases to trimming and J lost 1 base, with 22 bases between them. CDR3 nucleotides: TGCGCCAGCAGTCAAAAACGTCGAGACAGGAGACTTGGCACAGATACGCAGTATTTT. Its translation is CASSQKRRDRRLGTDTQYF.

V gene TRBV7-2 combines with J gene TRBJ1-3, with 8 bases aligning to TRBD1. The V segment lost 5 bases and the J segment 2 bases; nucleotides outside the gene matches: 8. Germline loops: CDR1 SGHTA, CDR2 FQGNSA. CDR3 length: 16 residues. The DNA of the CDR3 is TGTGCCAGCAGCACGACGGACAGGGCCCCTGGAAACACCATATATTTT. It specifies CASSTTDRAPGNTIYF. The whole variable domain, filled in from reference TRBV7-2 and TRBJ1-3, reads GAGVSQSPSNKVTEKGKDVELRCDPISGHTALYWYRQSLGQGLEFLIYFQGNSAPDKSGLPSDRFSAERTGGSVSTLTIQRTQQEDSAVYLCASSTTDRAPGNTIYFGEGSWLTVV.

The V and J genes are TRBV6-5 and TRBJ2-3; TRBD1 agrees at 8 bases. The germline V gene has CDR1 MNHEY and CDR2 SVGAGI. After removal of 0 bases from V and 8 bases from J, the junction contained 4 bases not matched to a gene. CDR3 size: 14 residues. This CDR3 is CASSYSATGATQYF. The CDR3 DNA reads TGTGCCAGCAGTTACTCTGCGACAGGGGCTACGCAGTATTTT.

The gene calls are TRBV11-2 and TRBJ2-3, with D hard to call. Trimming shortened V by 6 bases and J by 6 bases, and 7 bases separated the two germline ends. Germline CDR1 is SGHAT and CDR2 is FQNNGV. The CDR3 contains 11 residues. The CDR3 protein is CASSPGDTQYF. The CDR3 DNA follows: TGTGCCAGCAGTCCCGGGGATACGCAGTATTTT.

In regard to this clone: At the DNA level, this CDR3 is encoded by other sequences in the same sample as well. The chain joins TRBV7-9 to TRBJ2-7, with D unresolved. The germline V gene has CDR1 SEHNR and CDR2 FQNEAQ (reference sequence). The CDR3 has 12 residues. Trimming took off 1 base at V and 5 bases at J, with 6 bases between the two ends. CDR3 bases: TGTGCCAGCAGCTTAGGACCCCACGAGCAGTACTTC. The encoded protein is CASSLGPHEQYF.

This clone came up a few times. This chain joins TRBV6-4 and TRBJ2-1; a weak D match, TRBD2 (8 bases). Germline lookup yields CDR1 MRHNA and CDR2 SNTAGT. The CDR3 covers 15 residues. V dropped 6 bases and J dropped 4 bases, with 16 bases sitting between them. CDR3 DNA sequence: TGTGCCAGCAGCCAGGGGGGACTAGAGTACAATGAGCAGTTCTTC. Translation gives CASSQGGLEYNEQFF.

The rearrangement joins TRBV23-1 to TRBJ2-7, with TRBD1 identical over 10 bases. TRBV23-1 is an open reading frame, and its role is uncertain. J lost 2 bases, V lost 2 bases, and 12 bases had no gene match. The CDR3 is 18 residues long. In nucleotides, the CDR3 is TGCGCCAGCAGTCAAAAGACAGGGGGCTCCCCTTTCACCTACGAGCAGTACTTC. Amino acids: CASSQKTGGSPFTYEQYF.

This clone came up a few times. The V gene is TRBV25-1, the J gene TRBJ1-1; perhaps TRBD1 as D (6 bases). V was pared by 7 bases and J by 1 base, with 10 bases between. Germline CDR1 reads MGHDK; CDR2 reads SYGVNS. The CDR3 is 13 residues long. The CDR3 DNA reads TGTGCCAGCAACCTACAGGGGAACACTGAAGCTTTCTTT. It translates to CASNLQGNTEAFF.

The chain has TRBV28 and TRBJ1-4; 12 positions match TRBD1. J was trimmed by 8 bases and V by 5 bases; bases with no gene match: 6. This CDR3 comprises 15 residues. The germline gives CDR1 MDHEN, CDR2 SYDVKM. The CDR3 spells CASSTAGTGGEKLFF. Written as DNA, the CDR3 is TGTGCCAGCAGTACGGCCGGGACAGGGGGCGAAAAACTGTTTTTT.

As regards this clone: Given a much more abundant clone one base away, this may be a read error. This chain uses TRBV29-1 with TRBJ2-5; TRBD1 agrees at 9 bases. Matching the DNA end better, TRBJ2-7 makes the J call doubtful. The germline gives CDR1 SQVTM, CDR2 ANQGSEA. The CDR3 covers 14 residues. This CDR3 reads CIVQIPGQGHEQYF. In nucleotides, the CDR3 is TGCATCGTCCAAATACCGGGACAGGGTCACGAGCAGTACTTC.

This clone came up many times. DNA of the CDR3: TGTGCCAGCGGCATGAGCGGGAAAGGCGAGCAGTACTTC. Amino acids: CASGMSGKGEQYF. The rearrangement links TRBV27 to TRBJ2-7; 7 bases match TRBD2. Germline loops: CDR1 MNHEY, CDR2 SMNVEV (reference sequence). After removal of 8 bases from V and 6 bases from J, the junction contained 10 bases not matched to a gene. CDR3 length equals 13 residues.

The V and J genes are TRBV4-1 and TRBJ2-3; TRBD1 aligns across 12 bases. V dropped 0 bases and J dropped 0; count of bases not matched to a gene: 13. CDR1 is MGHRA and CDR2 is YSYEKL in the germline V gene. The CDR3 extends over 21 amino acids. The CDR3 spells CASSQEPLIAGTGGSTDTQYF. The CDR3 DNA reads TGCGCCAGCAGCCAAGAGCCCCTAATCGCCGGGACAGGGGGCAGCACAGATACGCAGTATTTT.

As concerns this clone: Germline is not matched at one junction end, which may reflect a read error. The same CDR3 can be traced to other DNA sequences in this sample. V and J are TRBV10-3 and TRBJ2-7, with 8 bases matching TRBD2. The CDR3 is 15 residues long. Germline V gene lookup returns CDR1 ENHRY and CDR2 SYGVKD. In DNA form, the CDR3 reads TGTGCCATCAGCGAGTGGGCTAGCGGGTATGGCGAGCAGTACTTC. Its protein product is CAISEWASGYGEQYF.

The rearrangement uses TRBV28 and TRBJ2-7, with D maybe TRBD2 (5 bases). CDR3 length: 12 amino acids. V lost 8 bases and J 3 bases, leaving 11 bases between the germline ends. Germline V gene lookup returns CDR1 MDHEN and CDR2 SYDVKM. CDR3: CASREPNYEQYF. The CDR3 nucleotides are TGTGCCAGCCGGGAACCGAACTACGAGCAGTACTTC.

A remark on this clone: A much larger clone differs by one base, so this may be a read error. The rearrangement joins TRBV11-2 to TRBJ2-5, with TRBD2 matching over 11 bases. Germline CDR1 reads SGHAT; CDR2 reads FQNNGV. The CDR3 consists of 16 residues. The CDR3 sequence: CASSSRLAGQGEAQYF. CDR3 nucleotide sequence: TGTGCCAGCAGCTCGAGACTAGCGGGACAGGGAGAGGCCCAGTACTTC.